These 20 T cell receptor beta chains were sequenced from one sample in a study of blood T cell repertoires in COVID-19. The assay was immunoSEQ multiplex PCR, and TCRdb's table has in-frame clones only and misses some. The table has about 190,000 clones, 65% to 80% seen once. Sequenced material: peripheral blood. The receptors derive from a man between 45 and 60 years old who had recovered from COVID-19.

This rearrangement joins TRBV9 to TRBJ2-2, with 7 bases matching TRBD1. The CDR3 has 15 amino acids. V dropped 0 bases and J dropped 3; count of bases not matched to a gene: 2. Germline CDR1 reads SGDLS; CDR2 reads YYNGEE. CDR3 residues: CASSVATGDTGELFF. The DNA for the CDR3 is TGTGCCAGCAGCGTAGCCACAGGGGACACCGGGGAGCTGTTTTTT.

The rearrangement links TRBV11-2 to TRBJ2-3, with D maybe TRBD2 (5 bases). Germline V gene data show CDR1 as SGHAT and CDR2 as FQNNGV. V lost 2 bases to trimming and J lost 2 bases, with 8 bases between them. The CDR3 is 14 amino acids. The CDR3 coding sequence is TGTGCCAGCAGCTTATGGAGGAACACAGATACGCAGTATTTT. Its protein product is CASSLWRNTDTQYF.

There are a few counts of this clone. The rearrangement links TRBV6-5 to TRBJ1-1; a weak D match, TRBD1 (6 bases). The CDR3 consists of 14 residues. The V end was cut by 6 bases, the J end by 1 base, with 12 bases between. CDR1 and CDR2 (germline): MNHEY, SVGAGI. CDR3 nucleotide sequence: TGTGCCAGCAGCTGGCAGGGGAGGAACACTGAAGCTTTCTTT. Its protein product is CASSWQGRNTEAFF.

J is TRBJ2-7 and V is TRBV4-2; TRBD2 aligns across 9 bases. The junction had 10 bases not matched to a gene; V was cut back by 0 bases and J by 7 bases. The CDR3 totals 16 residues. Germline V gene lookup returns CDR1 LGHNA and CDR2 YNFKEQ. DNA for the CDR3: TGTGCCAGCAGCCAAGATCTTAGCGGGAGATCGGGAGAGCAGTACTTC. It specifies CASSQDLSGRSGEQYF.

A single count supports this clone. The chain couples TRBV7-3 to TRBJ2-5; TRBD2 matches 7 bases. CDR1 is SGHTA and CDR2 is FQGTGA in the germline V gene. The CDR3 runs 14 residues. J was trimmed by 5 bases and V by 1 base; bases with no gene match: 4. DNA for the CDR3: TGTGCCAGCAGCTTAAGGGGAGGGCGGGAGACCCAGTACTTC. Protein product: CASSLRGGRETQYF.

The chain combines TRBV7-3 with TRBJ2-1; 11 bases are shared with TRBD2. Germline assignment: CDR1 SGHTA and CDR2 FQGTGA. This CDR3 has 15 amino acids. V dropped 5 bases and J dropped 6; count of bases not matched to a gene: 6. DNA of the CDR3: TGTGCCAGCAGCGAAACTAGCGGGAGAAGCAATGAGCAGTTCTTC. The encoded protein is CASSETSGRSNEQFF.

This sequence joins TRBV27 and TRBJ2-7; D is undetermined. V shed 8 bases and J shed 3 bases, with 11 bases lying between them. Germline V gene sequence: CDR1 MNHEY, CDR2 SMNVEV (reference sequence). The CDR3 runs to 12 residues. CDR3 in DNA: TGTGCCAGCCGCAGTTCTTTCTACGAGCAGTACTTC. Translated: CASRSSFYEQYF.

The genes are TRBV19 and TRBJ1-2; 10 bases agree with TRBD1. The length of the CDR3 is 16 residues. V gave up 5 bases and J gave up 4 bases; unmatched junction bases: 10. Germline V lookup: CDR1 LNHDA, CDR2 SQIVND (reference sequence). In DNA, the CDR3 is TGTGCCAGTAGTGCCTCGGGACAGGGGCTGGTCTATGGCTACACCTTC. Encoded protein: CASSASGQGLVYGYTF.

This rearrangement joins TRBV19 to TRBJ1-5; TRBD1 agrees at 10 bases. Trimming cost V 3 bases and J 0 bases; bases outside gene matches: 5. Germline-derived CDR1 and CDR2 are LNHDA and SQIVND (reference sequence). The CDR3 totals 17 residues. CDR3 in DNA: TGTGCCAGTAGTATCGGGACAGGGGCATATAGCAATCAGCCCCAGCATTTT. This gives the protein CASSIGTGAYSNQPQHF.

The chain carries TRBV5-1 and TRBJ1-1; D gene uncertain. Trimming removed 0 bases at V and 6 bases at J, with 12 bases between. The CDR3 extends over 14 amino acids. In germline, CDR1 is SGHRS, CDR2 YFSETQ. CDR3 amino acids: CASSLVPGESEAFF. In nucleotides, the CDR3 is TGCGCCAGCAGCTTGGTCCCGGGAGAATCTGAAGCTTTCTTT.

This CDR3 is CASRQGFEKLFF. As DNA, the CDR3 is TGTGCCAGCAGGCAGGGTTTTGAAAAACTGTTTTTT. This rearrangement joins TRBV28 to TRBJ1-4; a weak D match, TRBD1 (5 bases). Trimming took off 6 bases at V and 7 bases at J, with 9 bases between the two ends. Germline V gene lookup returns CDR1 MDHEN and CDR2 SYDVKM. The CDR3 totals 12 residues.

The chain links TRBV7-7 to TRBJ1-2; weak D call: TRBD1 (5 bases). Trimming removed 3 bases from V and 8 bases from J, with 31 bases in between. CDR1 is SSHAT, CDR2 FNYEAQ, per germline (reference sequence). The CDR3 extends over 19 amino acids. This CDR3 is CASSFPLPQDYRKGRGYTF. DNA for the CDR3: TGTGCCAGCAGCTTTCCCCTCCCACAGGATTATCGAAAGGGAAGGGGCTACACCTTC.

V and J are TRBV9 and TRBJ2-1; tentatively, D is TRBD1 (5 bases). The CDR3 is 14 amino acids. The V gene lost 0 bases and the J gene lost 12 bases, with 16 bases spanning the gap. Germline loops: CDR1 SGDLS, CDR2 YYNGEE. The CDR3 here is CASSVEGLHERQFF. Written as DNA, the CDR3 is TGTGCCAGCAGCGTAGAGGGGTTACACGAGAGGCAGTTCTTC.

This clone was picked up many times. This chain links TRBV5-1 with TRBJ2-2; 11 positions match TRBD2. Per germline, CDR1 SGHRS and CDR2 YFSETQ. This CDR3 region has 17 residues. Losses at the gene ends were 1 base for V and 4 bases for J; bases not matched to a gene: 6. The CDR3 here is CASSLSTSGTGTGELFF. In nucleotides, the CDR3 is TGCGCCAGCAGCTTGTCGACTAGCGGGACGGGCACCGGGGAGCTGTTTTTT.

The chain employs TRBV30 and TRBJ2-1; TRBD2 agrees at 7 bases. Germline lookup yields CDR1 GTSNPN and CDR2 SVGIG (reference sequence). Trimming cost V 5 bases and J 2 bases; bases outside gene matches: 6. The CDR3 is made up of 14 amino acids. CDR3 amino acids: CAWASGEPYNEQFF. The CDR3 DNA sequence: TGTGCCTGGGCCAGCGGGGAGCCCTACAATGAGCAGTTCTTC.

The V call is TRBV28, the J call TRBJ2-7; 7 nucleotides agree with TRBD2. The CDR3 length is 14 residues. Losses at the gene ends were 2 bases for V and 5 bases for J; bases not matched to a gene: 6. The V gene's germline CDR1 is MDHEN and CDR2 SYDVKM. Here the CDR3 reads CASSLAGEINEQYF. Here the CDR3 DNA reads TGTGCCAGCAGTTTAGCGGGAGAGATCAACGAGCAGTACTTC.

This chain uses TRBV28 with TRBJ2-1; possible D gene TRBD1, 6 bases. V was clipped by 6 bases and J by 0 bases, with 12 bases between them. This CDR3 spans 15 amino acids. Germline lookup yields CDR1 MDHEN and CDR2 SYDVKM. As DNA, the CDR3 is TGTGCCAGCAGAAGGGACACCGGCTCCTACAATGAGCAGTTCTTC. It specifies CASRRDTGSYNEQFF.

The chain couples TRBV4-2 to TRBJ2-1, with TRBD2 identical over 10 bases. Germline V CDR1 and CDR2: LGHNA, YNFKEQ. Germline trimming cut 8 bases from V and 4 bases from J; bases unmatched to any gene: 20. The CDR3 is 19 amino acids. The CDR3 is CASLFVGRELAGRYNEQFF. In nucleotides, the CDR3 is TGTGCCAGCCTTTTTGTCGGGAGAGAACTAGCGGGACGGTACAATGAGCAGTTCTTC.

CDR3 sequence: CASSPQAGAQETQYF. DNA of the CDR3: TGCGCCAGCAGCCCCCAAGCGGGAGCCCAAGAGACCCAGTACTTC. This chain uses TRBV5-1 with TRBJ2-5, with TRBD2 matching over 8 bases. Germline values: CDR1 SGHRS, CDR2 YFSETQ. V was clipped by 4 bases and J by 1 base; unmatched bases: 6. The CDR3 sequence is 15 residues long.

This clone came up once. The chain couples TRBV3-1 (or the pseudogene TRBV3-2) to TRBJ2-1; maybe TRBD2 (6 bases). Germline CDR1 LGHDT, CDR2 YNNKEL (reference sequence). The CDR3 is made up of 15 amino acids. Trimming stripped 4 bases from V and 10 bases from J, with 20 bases between. CDR3 in amino acids: CASSPKDYPPEEQFF. The CDR3 DNA follows: TGTGCCAGCAGCCCGAAGGACTACCCCCCCGAAGAGCAGTTCTTC.